What follows are 29 T cell receptor beta chains derived from one specimen sequenced in a study of cytomegalovirus exposure and HLA in healthy donors. 13 Jbeta primers and 60 Vbeta primers were used for the PCR. Profiling relied on immunoSEQ multiplex PCR, and the TCRdb table lists in-frame clones only, not all of them. The table includes some 130,000 clones, about 82% detected once. The sequenced material came from PBMCs. The origin of the receptors is a boy aged 5-17 years in good health and CMV-seronegative.

This rearrangement joins TRBV29-1 to TRBJ1-4, with 7 positions matching TRBD1. This CDR3 spans 13 amino acids. The ends lost 4 bases at V and 6 bases at J; junction bases unmatched: 5. CDR1 is SQVTM and CDR2 is ANQGSEA in the germline V gene. The CDR3 DNA is TGCAGCGTTGCTGGCAGGGGGTATGAAAAACTGTTTTTT. This codes for CSVAGRGYEKLFF.

This chain links TRBV5-1 with TRBJ2-7, with 7 bases fitting TRBD1. CDR3 length equals 15 residues. Germline loops: CDR1 SGHRS, CDR2 YFSETQ. The junction had 10 bases not matched to a gene; V was cut back by 5 bases and J by 2 bases. The CDR3 is CASSQSGGVPYEQYF. The CDR3 DNA reads TGCGCCAGCAGTCAATCAGGGGGAGTCCCCTACGAGCAGTACTTC.

V usage is TRBV30 and J usage is TRBJ2-1, with TRBD2 identical over 7 bases. This CDR3 comprises 12 residues. V was pared by 2 bases and J by 8 bases, with 3 bases of the junction left unmatched. The germline V gene has CDR1 GTSNPN and CDR2 SVGIG (reference sequence). CDR3 in DNA: TGTGCCTGGAGTCGACTAGCCGATGAGCAGTTCTTC. This gives the protein CAWSRLADEQFF.

The rearrangement joins TRBV5-6 to TRBJ2-7, with a tentative D call TRBD2 (6 bases). The CDR3 extends over 15 amino acids. V lost 0 bases and J lost 4, with 14 bases in between. CDR1 and CDR2 (germline): SGHDT, YYEEEE. CDR3 sequence: CASSLGMSGRYEQYF. CDR3 DNA sequence: TGTGCCAGCAGCTTGGGTATGTCGGGGAGGTACGAGCAGTACTTC.

This clone was found once. The chain employs TRBV2 and TRBJ1-1; no clear D. V dropped 1 base and J dropped 7 bases, with 7 bases sitting between them. CDR3 size: 12 residues. Germline V gene lookup returns CDR1 SNHLY and CDR2 FYNNEI. The CDR3 here is CASSEGRVEAFF. The DNA for the CDR3 is TGTGCCAGCAGTGAAGGGAGAGTTGAAGCTTTCTTT.

V gene TRBV25-1 combines with J gene TRBJ1-6; D is ambiguous. CDR3 length: 14 amino acids. V dropped 3 bases and J dropped 9 bases, with 12 bases sitting between them. The V gene's germline CDR1 is MGHDK and CDR2 SYGVNS. The CDR3 DNA follows: TGTGCCAGCAGTGAGAAGGACTGGGGTTCACCCCTCCACTTT. Its translation is CASSEKDWGSPLHF.

The chain employs TRBV6-5 and TRBJ2-7, with 8 bases that match TRBD1. Germline CDR1 MNHEY, CDR2 SVGAGI. The CDR3 covers 12 residues. V was pared by 8 bases and J by 2 bases, with 2 bases of the junction left unmatched. CDR3 in DNA: TGTGCCAGCCGGGACAGGACCTACGAGCAGTACTTC. Residues: CASRDRTYEQYF.

In this sample, this clone turned up a few times. This chain links TRBV7-6 with TRBJ1-1; TRBD1 might be the D (5 bases). Germline V lookup: CDR1 SGHVS, CDR2 FNYEAQ. CDR3 length: 13 amino acids. V gave up 6 bases and J gave up 4 bases, with 12 bases separating them. The CDR3 protein is CASRWGTGTEAFF. Here the CDR3 DNA reads TGTGCCAGCAGGTGGGGCACGGGCACTGAAGCTTTCTTT. The variable domain in full, with the rest retrieved from reference TRBV7-6 and TRBJ1-1, is GAGVSQSPRYKVTKRGQDVALRCDPISGHVSLYWYRQALGQGPEFLTYFNYEAQQDKSGLPNDRFSAERPEGSISTLTIQRTEQRDSAMYRCASRWGTGTEAFFGQGTRLTVV.

The V and J genes are TRBV5-1 and TRBJ1-3; D is unclear. Trimming pared 0 bases from V and 4 bases from J, leaving 8 bases between. There are 14 residues in the CDR3. Looked up from germline, CDR1 is SGHRS and CDR2 is YFSETQ. The CDR3 protein is CASSLDTGGNTIYF. The CDR3 region has the DNA TGCGCCAGCAGCTTGGATACGGGAGGAAACACCATATATTTT.

The chain combines TRBV5-1 with TRBJ1-1, with D possibly TRBD1 on 5 matching bases. The germline V and J ends were trimmed by 4 bases and 2 bases, with 6 bases remaining between them. Germline V gene data show CDR1 as SGHRS and CDR2 as YFSETQ. The CDR3 extends over 12 amino acids. CDR3 protein: CASSRGNTEAFF. CDR3 in DNA: TGCGCCAGCAGCAGGGGAAACACTGAAGCTTTCTTT.

The chain is built from TRBV14 and TRBJ1-5; 8 nucleotides match TRBD1. Germline CDR1 is SGHDN and CDR2 is FVKESK. CDR3 length: 15 residues. V trimming: 3 bases; J trimming: 10 bases; junction bases outside the gene matches: 11. The CDR3 here is CASSHYGQGGCPQHF. Here the CDR3 DNA reads TGTGCCAGCAGCCATTACGGACAGGGAGGATGCCCCCAGCATTTT.

The rearrangement joins TRBV29-1 to TRBJ1-1; D may be TRBD1 (5 bases). Trimming stripped 5 bases from V and 0 bases from J, with 13 bases between. This CDR3 spans 14 amino acids. The germline gives CDR1 SQVTM, CDR2 ANQGSEA. Here the CDR3 DNA reads TGCAGCGTTAGGGGTTTCGTATTGAACACTGAAGCTTTCTTT. Its translation is CSVRGFVLNTEAFF.

The DNA for the CDR3 is TGTGCCTGGAGCCCCTCGACAGGGGGATTGCAGCCCCAGCATTTT. The encoded protein is CAWSPSTGGLQPQHF. This chain links TRBV30 with TRBJ1-5, with 9 bases aligning to TRBD1. The CDR3 has 15 residues. In germline, CDR1 is GTSNPN, CDR2 SVGIG (reference sequence). V lost 3 bases, J lost 7 bases, and 10 bases stayed unmatched.

This clone was observed a handful of times. This chain links TRBV30 with TRBJ1-2; D possibly corresponds to TRBD1 (6 bases). The CDR3 runs 15 residues. V shed 4 bases and J shed 4 bases, with 19 bases lying between them. From germline, CDR1 is GTSNPN and CDR2 SVGIG (reference sequence). The CDR3 nucleotides are TGTGCCTGGACTGCTAGTATGTCACAGGGCTATGGCTACACCTTC. Protein: CAWTASMSQGYGYTF.

This clone appeared once. The chain joins TRBV5-1 to TRBJ2-1; 14 bases are a match to TRBD2. The CDR3 spans 19 residues. The germline CDR1 and CDR2 sequences are SGHRS and YFSETQ. V was clipped by 3 bases and J by 7 bases; unmatched bases: 15. CDR3 loop: CASSYWTLGLAGVGNEQFF. The CDR3 DNA is TGCGCCAGCAGCTATTGGACACTGGGACTAGCGGGAGTGGGAAATGAGCAGTTCTTC.

The gene calls are TRBV29-1 and TRBJ1-2; unclear D gene. CDR1 SQVTM and CDR2 ANQGSEA come from the germline V gene. V shed 7 bases and J shed 4 bases, with 22 bases lying between them. The CDR3 totals 15 residues. CDR3: CSAKSTASSGYGYTF. Written as DNA, the CDR3 is TGCAGCGCAAAGTCTACAGCTTCATCAGGCTATGGCTACACCTTC.

This clone was detected a few times. This chain uses TRBV7-8 with TRBJ2-7; 8 nucleotides agree with TRBD2. The V segment lost 4 bases and the J segment 4 bases; nucleotides outside the gene matches: 12. This CDR3 is built from 16 residues. Germline-derived CDR1 and CDR2 are SGHVS and FQNEAQ. The CDR3 nucleotides are TGTGCCAGCAGCTCCCGCGTGGGGGCGGGAGGTTACGAGCAGTACTTC. Protein product: CASSSRVGAGGYEQYF. Drawing the rest from reference TRBV7-8 and TRBJ2-7, the complete variable domain is GAGVSQSPRYKVAKRGQDVALRCDPISGHVSLFWYQQALGQGPEFLTYFQNEAQLDKSGLPSDRFFAERPEGSVSTLKIQRTQQEDSAVYLCASSSRVGAGGYEQYFGPGTRLTVT.

This clone has more than one count but fewer than ten. This chain uses TRBV5-1 with TRBJ2-7; TRBD2 matches at 10 bases. J lost 5 bases, V lost 4 bases, and 9 bases had no gene match. Germline CDR1 and CDR2: SGHRS and YFSETQ. This CDR3 region has 15 residues. The CDR3 DNA sequence: TGCGCCAGCAGCATACCGGGACTAGCGAGTCACGAGCAGTACTTC. Amino acid sequence: CASSIPGLASHEQYF.

The chain couples TRBV19 to TRBJ2-2, with 7 nucleotides matching TRBD1. Germline-derived CDR1 and CDR2 are LNHDA and SQIVND (reference sequence). This CDR3 region has 15 residues. V shed 1 base, J shed 1 base, and the junction held 0 bases outside the gene matches. CDR3 in amino acids: CASSIGTGNTGELFF. The CDR3 nucleotides read TGTGCCAGTAGTATAGGGACAGGGAACACCGGGGAGCTGTTTTTT.

This chain links TRBV18 with TRBJ2-5; D remains unclear. CDR3 length equals 13 residues. The germline CDR1 and CDR2 sequences are KGHSH and LQKENI. V lost 2 bases, J lost 1 base, and 5 bases lay in between. In DNA form, the CDR3 reads TGTGCCAGCTCACCAGACTCCCAAGAGACCCAGTACTTC. It codes for CASSPDSQETQYF.

On this clone itself: One end of the junction varies from germline; a read error may be responsible. Within the sample, other DNA sequences also encode this same CDR3. The chain couples TRBV6-1 to TRBJ1-5; no reliable D call. CDR3 length: 13 amino acids. Germline lookup yields CDR1 MNHNS and CDR2 SASEGT. The CDR3 DNA follows: TGCGCCAGCAGTGCCGTAGGCAATCAGCCCCAGCATTTT. Translation gives CASSAVGNQPQHF.

V is TRBV5-6 and J is TRBJ1-2; D call uncertain. This CDR3 is built from 14 residues. V was cut by 4 bases and J by 6 bases, with 16 bases left in between. CDR1 is SGHDT and CDR2 is YYEEEE in the germline V gene. The CDR3 is CASSPTAGADGYTF. DNA for the CDR3: TGTGCCAGCAGCCCAACCGCGGGAGCAGATGGCTACACCTTC.

The chain links TRBV30 to TRBJ1-4, with D maybe TRBD1 (6 bases). V dropped 5 bases and J dropped 4 bases, with 11 bases sitting between them. The CDR3 has 13 residues. The germline V gene encodes CDR1 GTSNPN and CDR2 SVGIG (reference sequence). This CDR3 is CAWGTGLNEKLFF. CDR3 DNA: TGTGCCTGGGGCACAGGGCTTAATGAAAAACTGTTTTTT.

This chain links TRBV7-6 with TRBJ2-2; D is uncertain. CDR1 and CDR2 (germline): SGHVS, FNYEAQ. The CDR3 is 14 residues long. Trimming stripped 3 bases from V and 2 bases from J, with 7 bases between. The CDR3 loop is CASSFNSNTGELFF. The CDR3 DNA follows: TGTGCCAGCAGCTTTAACTCTAACACCGGGGAGCTGTTTTTT.

This chain uses TRBV6-1 with TRBJ2-7; 8 bases are a match to TRBD1. With V trimmed by 5 bases and J by 6 bases, 12 bases remained unmatched. The CDR3 contains 15 residues. In germline, CDR1 is MNHNS, CDR2 SASEGT. DNA for the CDR3: TGTGCCAGCAGTACACCCGGGACAGGCGGCCGCGAGCAGTACTTC. This sequence encodes CASSTPGTGGREQYF.

The chain couples TRBV5-1 to TRBJ2-1, with 7 bases matching TRBD2. The germline V gene encodes CDR1 SGHRS and CDR2 YFSETQ. V was clipped by 4 bases and J by 5 bases; unmatched bases: 6. This CDR3 is 14 amino acids long. CDR3 protein: CASSPWGGNNEQFF. In DNA, the CDR3 is TGCGCCAGCAGCCCGTGGGGAGGGAACAATGAGCAGTTCTTC.

The chain has TRBV21-1 and TRBJ1-5; TRBD1, the D gene given by the table, was not confirmed from the DNA. TRBV21-1 is reported as a pseudogene. CDR3 length: 16 residues. The CDR3, as DNA: TGTGCCAGCAGCAGAGAGATGGACAGCCCAAATCAGCCCCAGCATTTT. Amino acid sequence: CASSREMDSPNQPQHF.

Concerning this clone itself: A read error may produce the germline difference seen at one junction end. V gene TRBV14 combines with J gene TRBJ1-5, with TRBD1 as a possible D gene (5 bases). The germline V gene encodes CDR1 SGHDN and CDR2 FVKESK. The CDR3 runs to 15 residues. CDR3 loop: CASSRAGHSNRPQHF. DNA for the CDR3: TGTGCCAGCAGCCGAGCGGGGCATAGCAATCGGCCCCAGCATTTT.

The chain carries TRBV10-3 and TRBJ1-4; 11 nucleotides match TRBD1. This CDR3 comprises 15 residues. J gave up 7 bases and V 6 bases, and 7 bases lay outside the gene matches. Per germline, CDR1 ENHRY and CDR2 SYGVKD. In nucleotides, the CDR3 is TGTGCCATCAGCAGAACCGGGACAGGGGGTGAAAAACTGTTTTTT. Its protein product is CAISRTGTGGEKLFF.